The rows below give T cell receptor beta chains drawn from one sample of a study of blood T cell repertoires in COVID-19. Sequenced by immunoSEQ multiplex PCR; TCRdb stores in-frame clones only, minus some. The sample lists roughly 280,000 clones, less than 90% occurring once. The sequenced material came from peripheral blood. The receptors stem from a man in his thirties or forties with active or convalescent COVID-19. CDR3s include the opening cysteine and the closing phenylalanine or tryptophan. A D gene is named only where the DNA matches it firmly. Some rows mark clone size as missing; the rest say once, few, many or name a class of expanded clone.

clone_size	v_call	j_call	d_call	cdr3_nt	cdr3_aa
.	TRBV30	TRBJ1-3	.	TGTGCCTGGAGGAACAGGCAAGAACCTGGAAACACCATATATTTT	CAWRNRQEPGNTIYF
.	TRBV6-5	TRBJ2-1	.	TGTGCCAGCAGTTCCAGACTAAGGACTGACAATGAGCAGTTCTTC	CASSSRLRTDNEQFF
.	TRBV6-1	TRBJ1-2	.	TGTGCCAGCAGTGAAGATCAAAACTATGGCTACACCTTC	CASSEDQNYGYTF
.	TRBV4-1	TRBJ2-1	TRBD1	TGCGCCAGCAGCCAAGAAAGGACCGCAGGGGGCAATGAGCAGTTCTTC	CASSQERTAGGNEQFF
.	TRBV5-1	TRBJ1-4	TRBD1	TGCGCCAGCAGCTTGGACAGGGGGCCTGGTGAAAAACTGTTTTTT	CASSLDRGPGEKLFF
.	TRBV24-1	TRBJ2-2	TRBD2	TGTGCCACCAGCTTTACTAGCGGGGGGACCGGGGAGCTGTTTTTT	CATSFTSGGTGELFF
few	TRBV2	TRBJ1-1	.	TGTGCCAGCAGCAGGACAGAGAACACTGAAGCTTTCTTT	CASSRTENTEAFF
.	TRBV4-1	TRBJ2-2	TRBD1	TGCGCCAGCAGCCAAGATGACAGGGGTGAAACCGGGGAGCTGTTTTTT	CASSQDDRGETGELFF
.	TRBV10-2	TRBJ1-2	.	TGCGCCAGCAGTGAGTCCCCGGCAGGGAACTATGGCTACACCTTC	CASSESPAGNYGYTF
.	TRBV19	TRBJ1-2	TRBD1	TGTGCCAGTAGTATTGGTGGACAGGCGACCGGCTACACCTTC	CASSIGGQATGYTF
.	TRBV30	TRBJ1-2	.	TGTGCCTGGAATCCCTTTTTGACAGATAACTATGGCTACACCTTC	CAWNPFLTDNYGYTF
few	TRBV4-1	TRBJ2-7	.	TGCGCCAGCAGCCAAGACGGGGGCGGGAGCGACGAGCAGTACTTC	CASSQDGGGSDEQYF
.	TRBV5-6	TRBJ2-7	.	TGTGCCAGCAGCCCCGTTGGGGGGACGGAAGAGCAGTACTTC	CASSPVGGTEEQYF
once	TRBV3-1/TRBV3-2	TRBJ2-5	TRBD2	TGTGCCAGCAGCAAAGTATGGCGGGGGGAAGAGACCCAGTACTTC	CASSKVWRGEETQYF
.	TRBV15	TRBJ2-7	.	TGTGCCACCAGCAGAGCACCCGACTCCGAGCAGTACTTC	CATSRAPDSEQYF
few	TRBV5-1	TRBJ2-2	.	TGCGCCAGCAGCGCTCAGGTACTCATCCCCGGGGAGCTGTTTTTT	CASSAQVLIPGELFF
.	TRBV19	TRBJ2-3	.	TGTGCCAGTAGTATTGGGGCAGCCTCGTATACGCAGTATTTT	CASSIGAASYTQYF
.	TRBV27	TRBJ2-4	.	TGTGCCAGCAGTTTCGCAAGCGTAGCCAAAAACATTCAGTACTTC	CASSFASVAKNIQYF
.	TRBV2	TRBJ2-2	.	TGTGCCAGCAATTGGGGGCCGGGCACCGGGGAGCTGTTTTTT	CASNWGPGTGELFF
.	TRBV3-1/TRBV3-2	TRBJ2-6	.	TGTGCCAGCAGCCAAGGGCTAGACCCCACTGGGGCCAACGTCCTGACTTTC	CASSQGLDPTGANVLTF
.	TRBV5-6	TRBJ1-2	.	TGTGCCAGCAGCTTGGGGGTAGGGACTAATGGCTACACCTTC	CASSLGVGTNGYTF
.	TRBV15	TRBJ2-5	.	TGTGCCACCGGGACATTGAAGACCCAGTACTTC	CATGTLKTQYF
.	TRBV2	TRBJ2-7	.	TGTGCCAGCAGCAGTGTGACCGGGACAAAGACCTACGAGCAGTACTTC	CASSSVTGTKTYEQYF
once	TRBV7-8	TRBJ2-3	.	TGTGCCAGCAGCCGTCAGCGCGGCACAGATACGCAGTATTTT	CASSRQRGTDTQYF
.	TRBV19	TRBJ1-1	.	TGTGCCAGTAGTGATACAGGGAACACTGAAGCTTTCTTT	CASSDTGNTEAFF
.	TRBV6-5	TRBJ1-6	TRBD1	TGTGCCAGCAGATTCAGGGGGTATAATTCACCCCTCCACTTT	CASRFRGYNSPLHF
once	TRBV7-2	TRBJ2-7	TRBD2	TGTGCCAGCAGCTTAGGATCGGTCCAGCGGGGGGTCGGCCAGTACTTC	CASSLGSVQRGVGQYF
.	TRBV7-9	TRBJ1-4	.	TGTGCCAGCAGCGGACAGACGACAAATGAAAAACTGTTTTTT	CASSGQTTNEKLFF
.	TRBV12-5	TRBJ1-3	TRBD1	TGTGCTAGTGGTTTGGGACTAACAGGGGCTGGAAACACCATATATTTT	CASGLGLTGAGNTIYF
.	TRBV7-9	TRBJ1-6	TRBD1	TGTGCCAGCAGCCAGACAGGGGCGAGAAGTTCACCCCTCCACTTT	CASSQTGARSSPLHF
.	TRBV11-3	TRBJ2-2	TRBD1	TGTGCCAGCAGCCTCTACGGGACAGGGAACACCGGGGAGCTGTTTTTT	CASSLYGTGNTGELFF
.	TRBV4-2	TRBJ2-4	TRBD1	TGTGCCAGCAGCCCCCGGACAGGGGGCTCTTACATTCAGTACTTC	CASSPRTGGSYIQYF
.	TRBV18	TRBJ1-2	.	TGTGCCAGCTCGAACGCGACAGAGTACTATGGCTACACCTTC	CASSNATEYYGYTF
once	TRBV30	TRBJ1-1	.	TGTGCCTGGAGTGGGAGATATCTTGTCGCTGAAGCTTTCTTT	CAWSGRYLVAEAFF
.	TRBV15	TRBJ2-3	TRBD2	TGTGCCACCAGCGACTCTAGCGGGGGGGCCTCAGATACGCAGTATTTT	CATSDSSGGASDTQYF
.	TRBV2	TRBJ1-6	.	TGTGCCAGCACTCCCCCAGGGGATAGTTCACCCCTCCACTTT	CASTPPGDSSPLHF
.	TRBV5-5	TRBJ2-1	TRBD2	TGTGCCAGCAGCTTACGACTAGCGGTCCCCCTGGGTGAGCAGTTCTTC	CASSLRLAVPLGEQFF
.	TRBV7-8	TRBJ1-1	TRBD1	TGTGCCAGCAGCGGGGACAGTGAAGCTTTCTTT	CASSGDSEAFF
once	TRBV4-1	TRBJ1-4	.	TGCGCCAGCAGCCAAGCCGTCAGGGCAACTAATGAAAAACTGTTTTTT	CASSQAVRATNEKLFF
.	TRBV6-2/TRBV6-3	TRBJ1-1	.	TGTGCCAGCAGTTACACTAACTTGAACACTGAAGCTTTCTTT	CASSYTNLNTEAFF
.	TRBV7-8	TRBJ2-5	.	TGTGCCAGTTCTCCCCTGGGCAGGGGCGGGGAGACCCAGTACTTC	CASSPLGRGGETQYF
.	TRBV9	TRBJ1-2	TRBD1	TGTGCCAGCAGCCACCCCACAGGGGACTACACCTTC	CASSHPTGDYTF
.	TRBV21-1	TRBJ1-2	.	TGTGCCAGCAGCAAATCCGGGATAAGCGGGGGCTACACCTTC	CASSKSGISGGYTF